This is a list of T cell receptor beta chains from one sample in a study of blood T cells in healthy people across ages. Each CDR3 protein is one row after TCRdb ran MiXCR on the 5' RACE reads. The table includes about 1.6 million distinct CDR3 sequences, 30% to 35% detected once. Input material: blood. These receptor sequences come from a woman aged 25 to 45 in good health. Both conserved end residues are part of each CDR3. The D gene is left open where the match is weak. Size is omitted from some rows. Given values are once, few, many or a class for expanded clones.

-,-,TRBV6-1,TRBJ2-5,CASSETRARGQETQYF,TGTGCCAGCAGTGAAACGAGGGCAAGGGGCCAAGAGACCCAGTACTTC
-,-,TRBV2,TRBJ2-5,CASRPLDLPRETQYF,TGTGCCAGCAGGCCTTTGGACTTGCCTCGAGAGACCCAGTACTTC
TRBD1,-,TRBV3-1,TRBJ2-7,CASSYDREQYF,TGTGCCAGCAGCTACGACAGGGAACAGTACTTC
-,-,TRBV9,TRBJ2-7,CASSSSRALRGEQYF,TGTGCCAGCAGCTCGTCCCGCGCGCTGAGGGGCGAGCAGTACTTC
TRBD2,-,TRBV7-8,TRBJ2-3,CASSLVERGGTDTQYF,TGTGCCAGCAGCTTAGTTGAGCGGGGGGGCACAGATACGCAGTATTTT
-,-,TRBV14,TRBJ1-6,CASSQDGSRRRSPLHF,TGTGCCAGCAGCCAAGATGGGTCCCGTCGGCGGTCACCCCTCCACTTT
TRBD2,few,TRBV5-1,TRBJ2-3,CASSPVAGVDPQYF,TGCGCCAGCAGCCCAGTAGCGGGGGTCGATCCGCAGTATTTT
-,-,TRBV12-3/TRBV12-4,TRBJ2-1,CASSSRGGHINEQFF,TGTGCCAGCAGTTCCAGGGGGGGCCATATTAATGAGCAGTTCTTC
-,few,TRBV28,TRBJ2-6,CASSWASPSGANVLTF,TGTGCCAGCAGCTGGGCCAGCCCCTCTGGGGCCAACGTCCTGACTTTC
-,-,TRBV5-1,TRBJ2-2,CASSLDGRNTGELFF,TGCGCCAGCAGCTTGGACGGGAGAAACACCGGGGAGCTGTTTTTT
TRBD2,few,TRBV5-5,TRBJ2-3,CASRLLAGGGDTQYF,TGTGCCAGCAGATTACTAGCGGGAGGTGGAGATACGCAGTATTTT
-,-,TRBV10-3,TRBJ1-1,CAITQAKNTEAFF,TGTGCCATCACCCAGGCCAAGAACACTGAAGCTTTCTTT